Listed here are 17 T cell receptor beta chains from one sample, sequenced in a study of T-cell memory formation after mild COVID-19. MiXCR, run by TCRdb on the 5' RACE reads, gives a single entry per CDR3 protein. There are approximately 270,000 distinct CDR3 sequences in the sample; 15% to 20% occur only once, and less than 30% lies in the top ten. The specimen sequenced was PBMCs or a T cell subset sorted from them (not recorded which). These receptors were collected from a man between 18 and 35 years old who had mild COVID-19 (a few samples of this study predate the infection). Cell type and time point are not known.

This clonotype was detected only a few times. The chain carries TRBV29-1 and TRBJ1-2; D not resolved. The germline V gene has CDR1 SQVTM and CDR2 ANQGSEA. The V gene lost 5 bases and the J gene lost 7 bases, with 8 bases spanning the gap. The CDR3 is made up of 10 amino acids. The CDR3 region is CSVLVSGYTF. In nucleotides, the CDR3 is TGCAGCGTTCTCGTGAGTGGCTACACCTTC.

This clonotype was recorded a few times. The chain combines TRBV20-1 with TRBJ2-3, with 13 nucleotides matching TRBD2. Per the germline V gene, CDR1 is DFQATT and CDR2 is SNEGSKA (reference sequence). CDR3 length: 15 amino acids. Trimming cost V 5 bases and J 0 bases; bases outside gene matches: 2. The CDR3 coding sequence is TGCAGTGCTTGGACTAGCGGGGGTAGCACAGATACGCAGTATTTT. Translated, it gives CSAWTSGGSTDTQYF.

This clonotype was detected only a few times. This chain connects TRBV5-1 to TRBJ2-7; maybe TRBD1 (6 bases). This CDR3 has 14 residues. Trimming removed 2 bases from V and 3 bases from J, with 12 bases in between. Per germline, CDR1 SGHRS and CDR2 YFSETQ. Here the CDR3 reads CASSFMDSSYEQYF. The CDR3 DNA reads TGCGCCAGCAGCTTTATGGACAGCAGCTACGAGCAGTACTTC.

The rearrangement joins TRBV6-6 to TRBJ1-3; no clear D. Trimming cost V 2 bases and J 0 bases, with 8 bases left between them. The CDR3 is 15 amino acids. CDR1 MNHNY and CDR2 SVGAGI come from the germline V gene (reference sequence). CDR3 in amino acids: CASSYRAASGNTIYF. In DNA, the CDR3 is TGTGCCAGCAGTTACAGGGCCGCCTCTGGAAACACCATATATTTT.

This clonotype occurred a few times. This chain uses TRBV5-4 with TRBJ1-1, with D possibly matching TRBD1 (6 bases). The CDR3 spans 16 residues. Between the trimmed V and J ends, which lost 5 bases and 0 bases, there was a span of 17 bases. In germline, CDR1 is SGHNT, CDR2 YYREEE (reference sequence). CDR3 protein: CASSRRGSAMNTEAFF. CDR3 DNA sequence: TGTGCCAGCAGTCGAAGGGGGAGTGCCATGAACACTGAAGCTTTCTTT.

The V call is TRBV5-8, the J call TRBJ2-3; 10 positions match TRBD2. V was pared by 0 bases and J by 6 bases, with 10 bases of the junction left unmatched. Germline-derived CDR1 and CDR2 are SGHTS and YDEGEE. The CDR3 consists of 17 residues. CDR3 residues: CASSLARTSGKTDTQYF. The CDR3 DNA is TGTGCCAGCAGCTTGGCGAGGACTAGCGGCAAGACGGATACGCAGTATTTT.

A few counts support this clonotype. The chain joins TRBV29-1 to TRBJ2-5; D might be TRBD2 (5 bases). Germline V CDR1 and CDR2: SQVTM, ANQGSEA. Trimming stripped 2 bases from V and 5 bases from J, with 27 bases between. This CDR3 is built from 18 residues. CDR3 region: CSVEPIGMDEPTRETQYF. CDR3 nucleotides: TGCAGCGTTGAACCGATCGGGATGGACGAACCCACCCGGGAGACCCAGTACTTC.

This clonotype was observed a few times. CDR3 bases: TGTGCCAGCTCCCTCCGGTTGGGGCAGCCCCAGCATTTT. As protein: CASSLRLGQPQHF. The rearrangement uses TRBV18 and TRBJ1-5; unclear D gene. CDR3 size: 13 residues. Germline V gene lookup returns CDR1 KGHSH and CDR2 LQKENI. The germline V and J ends were trimmed by 6 bases and 7 bases, with 13 bases remaining between them.

This clonotype was seen many times. The rearrangement links TRBV5-1 to TRBJ2-3, with D maybe TRBD1 (5 bases). Looked up from germline, CDR1 is SGHRS and CDR2 is YFSETQ. The CDR3 runs to 14 residues. Trimming removed 3 bases at V and 2 bases at J, with 10 bases between. The CDR3 coding sequence is TGCGCCAGCAGCTCCGACAGTGTCACAGATACGCAGTATTTT. Translated: CASSSDSVTDTQYF.

V and J are TRBV5-5 and TRBJ2-4, with D unresolved. Looked up from germline, CDR1 is SGHKS and CDR2 is YYEKEE (reference sequence). CDR3 length: 12 residues. V gave up 7 bases and J gave up 0 bases, with 5 bases separating them. CDR3 DNA sequence: TGTGCCAGCGGCCTAGCCAAAAACATTCAGTACTTC. Its translation is CASGLAKNIQYF. Together with reference TRBV5-5 and TRBJ2-4, the CDR3 gives the full variable domain: DAGVTQSPTHLIKTRGQQVTLRCSPISGHKSVSWYQQVLGQGPQFIFQYYEKEERGRGNFPDRFSARQFPNYSSELNVNALLLGDSALYLCASGLAKNIQYFGAGTRLSVL.

The chain carries TRBV6-5 and TRBJ1-4, with TRBD1 identical over 9 bases. The CDR3 is made up of 15 amino acids. CDR1 is MNHEY, CDR2 SVGAGI, per germline. Trimming at V came to 4 bases and at J to 7 bases, leaving 7 bases not matched to a gene. CDR3 DNA: TGTGCCAGCAGTTCCCTGGACAGGGGTGTTGAAAAACTGTTTTTT. The encoded protein is CASSSLDRGVEKLFF.

This clonotype was seen more than once but under ten times. The V call is TRBV7-2, the J call TRBJ1-2, with D possibly TRBD1 on 6 matching bases. CDR3 length: 12 amino acids. Germline V gene sequence: CDR1 SGHTA, CDR2 FQGNSA. Trimming pared 5 bases from V and 6 bases from J, leaving 10 bases between. The CDR3 region is CASSPRGDGYTF. CDR3 DNA: TGTGCCAGCAGCCCTAGGGGGGATGGCTACACCTTC.

The chain links TRBV9 to TRBJ1-1; 7 bases agree with TRBD1. Germline V lookup: CDR1 SGDLS, CDR2 YYNGEE. V lost 3 bases, J lost 2 bases, and 4 bases stayed unmatched. The CDR3 sequence is 14 residues long. CDR3 region: CASSGGQANTEAFF. The CDR3, as DNA: TGTGCCAGCAGCGGCGGACAGGCAAACACTGAAGCTTTCTTT.

The chain joins TRBV5-6 to TRBJ1-1, with no clear D. Looked up from germline, CDR1 is SGHDT and CDR2 is YYEEEE. This CDR3 contains 11 residues. The germline V and J ends were trimmed by 1 base and 8 bases, with 6 bases remaining between them. CDR3 protein: CASSLFQEAFF. The CDR3 DNA reads TGTGCCAGCAGCTTGTTCCAGGAAGCTTTCTTT.

The genes are TRBV7-3 and TRBJ1-1; unclear D gene. V was shortened by 5 bases and J by 1 base, with 14 bases between the two germline ends. Germline V CDR1 and CDR2: SGHTA, FQGTGA. The length of the CDR3 is 15 residues. In DNA, the CDR3 is TGTGCCAGCAGCGTCGGAGCCGGTCGGAACACTGAAGCTTTCTTT. This translates into CASSVGAGRNTEAFF. The full variable domain, its missing parts supplied by reference TRBV7-3 and TRBJ1-1, is GAGVSQTPSNKVTEKGKYVELRCDPISGHTALYWYRQSLGQGPEFLIYFQGTGAADDSGLPNDRFFAVRPEGSVSTLKIQRTERGDSAVYLCASSVGAGRNTEAFFGQGTRLTVV.

There are a few counts of this clonotype. The genes are TRBV20-1 and TRBJ2-7; weak D call: TRBD2 (6 bases). Germline CDR1 DFQATT, CDR2 SNEGSKA (reference sequence). V lost 3 bases to trimming and J lost 3 bases, with 15 bases between them. This CDR3 contains 14 residues. This CDR3 is CSARVAGSYYEQYF. In DNA form, the CDR3 reads TGCAGTGCTAGGGTCGCGGGATCGTACTACGAGCAGTACTTC.

This clonotype was counted a few times. The rearrangement links TRBV4-1 to TRBJ1-5, with unresolved D. The CDR3 runs to 17 residues. Germline V gene sequence: CDR1 MGHRA, CDR2 YSYEKL. V dropped 1 base and J dropped 0 bases, with 13 bases sitting between them. CDR3 nucleotide sequence: TGCGCCAGCAGCCAAGGTTTGTCAGAGAGTAGCAATCAGCCCCAGCATTTT. Translated: CASSQGLSESSNQPQHF.